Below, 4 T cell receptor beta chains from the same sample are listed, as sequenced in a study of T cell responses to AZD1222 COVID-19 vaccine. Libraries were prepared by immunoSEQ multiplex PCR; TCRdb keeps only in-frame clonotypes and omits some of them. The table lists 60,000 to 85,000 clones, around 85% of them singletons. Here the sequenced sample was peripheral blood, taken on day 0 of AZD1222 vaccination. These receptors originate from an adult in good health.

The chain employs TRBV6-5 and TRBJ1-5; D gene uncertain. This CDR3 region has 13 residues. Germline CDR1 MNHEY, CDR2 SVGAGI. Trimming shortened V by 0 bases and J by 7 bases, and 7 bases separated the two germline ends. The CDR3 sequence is CASSYSHGQPQHF. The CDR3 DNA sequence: TGTGCCAGCAGTTACTCCCATGGGCAGCCCCAGCATTTT.

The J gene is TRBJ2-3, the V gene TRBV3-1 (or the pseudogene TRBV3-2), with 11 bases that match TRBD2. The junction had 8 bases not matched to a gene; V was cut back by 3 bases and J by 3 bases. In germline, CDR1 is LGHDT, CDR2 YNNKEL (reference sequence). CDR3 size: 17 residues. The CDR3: CASSQTTSGRVTDTQYF. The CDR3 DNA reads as TGTGCCAGCAGCCAGACTACTAGCGGGAGAGTGACAGATACGCAGTATTTT.

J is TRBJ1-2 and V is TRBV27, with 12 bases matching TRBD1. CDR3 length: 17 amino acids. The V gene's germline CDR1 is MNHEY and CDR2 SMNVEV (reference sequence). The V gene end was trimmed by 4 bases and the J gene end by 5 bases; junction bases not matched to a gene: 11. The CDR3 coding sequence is TGTGCCAGCAGTTCGTACTCCGGGACAGGGGGCGGGTATGGCTACACCTTC. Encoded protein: CASSSYSGTGGGYGYTF.

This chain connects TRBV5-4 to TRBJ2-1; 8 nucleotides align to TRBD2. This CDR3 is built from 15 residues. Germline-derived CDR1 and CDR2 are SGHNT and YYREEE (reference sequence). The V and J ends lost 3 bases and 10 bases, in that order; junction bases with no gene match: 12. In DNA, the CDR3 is TGTGCCAGCAGCTACGGCGGGGGGCTGTCAGGGGAGCAGTTCTTC. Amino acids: CASSYGGGLSGEQFF.